The clone carrying this T cell receptor (beta chain) was found once. V was cut by 2 bases and J by 4 bases, with 12 bases left in between. This CDR3 is 16 amino acids long. Germline values: CDR1 MNHEY, CDR2 SVGAGI. This sample was included in a study of CD8 T cells in Susac syndrome. The RNA input was about 0.5 to 1 ug, and it was reverse transcribed with random hexamers. Coverage of TCR beta CDR3 amplification by immunoSEQ multiplex PCR extended to 54 Vbeta and 13 Jbeta. MiXCR, applied by TCRdb to the immunoSEQ multiplex PCR reads, yields one record per CDR3 protein. The top ten hold roughly 0.095% of the sample, which has 180,000 or so distinct CDR3 sequences, roughly 95% seen once. Sequencing targeted TCR beta in T cells from blood (CD8+ and CD4+). The study used treatment-naive patients who had stable or active relapsing-remitting disease as multiple sclerosis controls.

The sample was CD4+ T cells from PBMCs. This receptor was taken from a human donor with multiple sclerosis. V usage is TRBV6-5 and J usage is TRBJ2-6; D gene unclear. In DNA, the CDR3 is TGTGCCAGCAGTTACGTCGGCCCTTCCGGGGCCAACGTCCTGACTTTC. This translates into CASSYVGPSGANVLTF.